This entry lists 30 T cell receptor beta chains sequenced from one sample in a study of cytomegalovirus exposure and HLA in healthy donors. The PCR employed 60 Vbeta primers together with 13 Jbeta primers. TCRdb's copy holds only in-frame clones and misses some; the assay was immunoSEQ multiplex PCR. This table holds over 150,000 clones, under 85% found once. Specimen: PBMCs. The receptors come from a male donor in good health and CMV-seronegative.

The gene calls are TRBV6-1 and TRBJ1-2, with 7 bases fitting TRBD1. The J segment lost 6 bases and the V segment lost 1 base, leaving 20 bases of the junction unmatched. The CDR3 consists of 19 residues. From germline, CDR1 is MNHNS and CDR2 SASEGT. The CDR3 sequence is CASSEGGGGLGQRRNGYTF. In DNA, the CDR3 is TGTGCCAGCAGTGAAGGAGGAGGGGGCTTGGGACAGAGAAGAAATGGCTACACCTTC.

The rearrangement links TRBV7-2 to TRBJ1-2; tentatively, D is TRBD1 (6 bases). The ends were cut back, 5 bases at V and 2 bases at J, with 9 bases in the middle. Germline lookup yields CDR1 SGHTA and CDR2 FQGNSA. There are 13 residues in the CDR3. Written as DNA, the CDR3 is TGTGCCAGCAGCCCGGGACAAAACTATGGCTACACCTTC. Protein sequence: CASSPGQNYGYTF.

V usage is TRBV30 and J usage is TRBJ2-3; D gene uncertain. This CDR3 spans 11 amino acids. V lost 0 bases and J 12 bases, leaving 10 bases between the germline ends. The germline V gene has CDR1 GTSNPN and CDR2 SVGIG (reference sequence). CDR3 loop: CAWSVVERQYF. In DNA, the CDR3 is TGTGCCTGGAGTGTAGTCGAGCGCCAGTATTTT. Together with reference TRBV30 and TRBJ2-3, the CDR3 gives the full variable domain: SQTIHQWPATLVQPVGSPLSLECTVEGTSNPNLYWYRQAAGRGLQLLFYSVGIGQISSEVPQNLSASRPQDRQFILSSKKLLLSDSGFYLCAWSVVERQYFGPGTRLTVL.

The rearrangement links TRBV7-2 to TRBJ2-5, with D tentatively TRBD2 (6 bases). The CDR3 loop spans 15 amino acids. In germline, CDR1 is SGHTA, CDR2 FQGNSA. Trimming left V 0 bases short and J 7 bases short, with 15 bases between. Here the CDR3 DNA reads TGTGCCAGCAGCTTAGCACTAGCTGCTGTGGGGACCCAGTACTTC. It yields the protein CASSLALAAVGTQYF.

This clone turned up a few times. The J gene is TRBJ2-3, the V gene TRBV6-6; no firm D call. This CDR3 contains 14 residues. Germline V gene sequence: CDR1 MNHNY, CDR2 SVGAGI (reference sequence). V dropped 0 bases and J dropped 0 bases, with 4 bases sitting between them. CDR3 nucleotide sequence: TGTGCCAGCAGTTACTCGAGTAGCACAGATACGCAGTATTTT. Its protein product is CASSYSSSTDTQYF.

This clone showed up just a few times. This chain connects TRBV28 to TRBJ1-3; D is possibly TRBD1 (5 bases). Germline V lookup: CDR1 MDHEN, CDR2 SYDVKM. The V end lost 5 bases, the J end lost 0 bases, and 11 bases lay between the germline ends. The CDR3 has 15 residues. The chain's CDR3 is CASSGGLISGNTIYF. CDR3 DNA: TGTGCCAGCAGTGGGGGACTCATCTCTGGAAACACCATATATTTT.

The chain combines TRBV6-5 with TRBJ2-5, with D hard to call. The ends were cut back, 0 bases at V and 1 base at J, with 6 bases in the middle. The germline gives CDR1 MNHEY, CDR2 SVGAGI. This CDR3 contains 14 residues. For the CDR3, the DNA is TGTGCCAGCAGTTACTCGAACAGCCAAGAGACCCAGTACTTC. Protein sequence: CASSYSNSQETQYF.

This chain joins TRBV6-6 and TRBJ2-1; D ambiguous. The CDR3 has 14 residues. V was clipped by 5 bases and J by 5 bases, with 13 bases between them. Germline V gene sequence: CDR1 MNHNY, CDR2 SVGAGI (reference sequence). The CDR3 loop is CASSPLSINNEQFF. The CDR3 region has the DNA TGTGCCAGCAGTCCTCTAAGTATCAACAATGAGCAGTTCTTC.

The chain joins TRBV6-6 to TRBJ2-1; D not resolved. The CDR3 is made up of 15 amino acids. V lost 2 bases, J lost 0 bases, and 8 bases lay in between. Germline CDR1 MNHNY, CDR2 SVGAGI (reference sequence). The CDR3 DNA reads TGTGCCAGCAGTTACCTTCGGAGCTCCTACAATGAGCAGTTCTTC. Protein: CASSYLRSSYNEQFF.

This chain joins TRBV30 and TRBJ1-5, with 7 bases fitting TRBD1. CDR3 length: 15 amino acids. Germline V gene lookup returns CDR1 GTSNPN and CDR2 SVGIG (reference sequence). V was pared by 0 bases and J by 4 bases, with 6 bases of the junction left unmatched. Written as DNA, the CDR3 is TGTGCCTGGAGTGTTAGGGACAGACGAAATCAGCCCCAGCATTTT. Its protein product is CAWSVRDRRNQPQHF.

The chain employs TRBV5-6 and TRBJ1-1; 10 bases align to TRBD1. This CDR3 spans 12 amino acids. Germline V gives CDR1 SGHDT, CDR2 YYEEEE. The J segment lost 11 bases and the V segment lost 4 bases, leaving 5 bases of the junction unmatched. CDR3 amino acids: CASSPGQGGAFF. CDR3 nucleotide sequence: TGTGCCAGCAGCCCAGGACAGGGGGGCGCTTTCTTT.

This rearrangement joins TRBV10-3 to TRBJ2-3, with a weak D call TRBD2 (5 bases). There are 15 residues in the CDR3. Germline loops: CDR1 ENHRY, CDR2 SYGVKD. V lost 3 bases and J 0 bases, leaving 10 bases between the germline ends. CDR3 residues: CAISDPGSSTDTQYF. CDR3 sequence (DNA): TGTGCCATCAGTGACCCGGGGTCTAGCACAGATACGCAGTATTTT.

The chain is built from TRBV18 and TRBJ2-7; TRBD2 might be the D (5 bases). Trimming took off 6 bases at V and 5 bases at J, with 17 bases between the two ends. The CDR3 spans 14 residues. Per germline, CDR1 KGHSH and CDR2 LQKENI. For the CDR3, the DNA is TGTGCCAGCTCCGACTATATTAAGTTTGACGAGCAGTACTTC. Protein product: CASSDYIKFDEQYF.

The sample holds a few counts of this clone. The chain combines TRBV7-3 with TRBJ1-2; D remains ambiguous. The V end lost 0 bases, the J end lost 6 bases, and 11 bases lay between the germline ends. Germline CDR1 is SGHTA and CDR2 is FQGTGA. The CDR3 consists of 14 residues. CDR3 coding DNA: TGTGCCAGCAGCTTAACTGGCCCCTCCGATGGCTACACCTTC. Amino acids: CASSLTGPSDGYTF. Filled out from reference TRBV7-3 and TRBJ1-2, the complete variable domain reads GAGVSQTPSNKVTEKGKYVELRCDPISGHTALYWYRQSLGQGPEFLIYFQGTGAADDSGLPNDRFFAVRPEGSVSTLKIQRTERGDSAVYLCASSLTGPSDGYTFGSGTRLTVV.

This chain uses TRBV7-5 with TRBJ1-1; the table's D call TRBD1 went unverified against the DNA. TRBV7-5 is assigned pseudogene status. The CDR3 covers 16 residues. The CDR3 sequence: CARSLRDSNLNTEAFF. CDR3 coding DNA: TGTGCCAGAAGCCTACGGGACAGCAATCTGAACACTGAAGCTTTCTTT.

The chain combines TRBV28 with TRBJ2-1; D is unresolved. The V end lost 5 bases, the J end lost 9 bases, and 11 bases lay between the germline ends. The length of the CDR3 is 12 residues. Germline-derived CDR1 and CDR2 are MDHEN and SYDVKM. The CDR3 region has the DNA TGTGCCAGCAGTCTCAACTATGGTGAGCAGTTCTTC. Translating it yields CASSLNYGEQFF. Full variable domain (missing parts from reference TRBV28 and TRBJ2-1): DVKVTQSSRYLVKRTGEKVFLECVQDMDHENMFWYRQDPGLGLRLIYFSYDVKMKEKGDIPEGYSVSREKKERFSLILESASTNQTSMYLCASSLNYGEQFFGPGTRLTVL.

The V call is TRBV28, the J call TRBJ2-1; D perhaps matches TRBD1 (6 bases). Deletions cut 6 bases from V and 6 bases from J, with 18 bases between. The CDR3 has 15 amino acids. Germline V gene data show CDR1 as MDHEN and CDR2 as SYDVKM. This chain's CDR3 is CASSQHTQGLNEQFF. The DNA of the CDR3 is TGTGCCAGCAGCCAACACACACAGGGCCTCAATGAGCAGTTCTTC.

The chain uses TRBV10-2 and TRBJ2-1; no reliable D call. The V and J ends lost 6 bases and 2 bases respectively, with 8 bases between them. The CDR3 is made up of 13 amino acids. In germline, CDR1 is WSHSY, CDR2 SAAADI. DNA of the CDR3: TGCGCCAGCAGCCCGCGGACCTACAATGAGCAGTTCTTC. Translation: CASSPRTYNEQFF.

In DNA form, the CDR3 reads TGTGCCAGCAGTTTCGTGCCAATCCTTGGCATTCAGCCCCAGCATTTT. This encodes CASSFVPILGIQPQHF. The genes are TRBV28 and TRBJ1-5, with D unclear. V dropped 3 bases and J dropped 6 bases, with 18 bases sitting between them. The CDR3 runs 16 residues. Germline CDR1 is MDHEN and CDR2 is SYDVKM.

The rearrangement joins TRBV28 to TRBJ2-7; D is uncertain. The V and J ends lost 5 bases and 4 bases respectively, with 15 bases between them. From germline, CDR1 is MDHEN and CDR2 SYDVKM. The CDR3 loop spans 14 amino acids. The CDR3 DNA reads TGTGCCAGCAGTCCACTACGATTAGTTTACGAGCAGTACTTC. Translating it yields CASSPLRLVYEQYF.

This clone came up a few times. The V and J genes are TRBV6-5 and TRBJ1-2, with D unresolved. V was cut by 5 bases and J by 7 bases, with 17 bases left in between. The CDR3 has 14 amino acids. Germline lookup yields CDR1 MNHEY and CDR2 SVGAGI. The CDR3 DNA is TGTGCCAGCAGTCGCCCGGGGTACGGGAGTGGCTACACCTTC. Residues: CASSRPGYGSGYTF.

The genes are TRBV19 and TRBJ2-7, with 8 nucleotides matching TRBD1. CDR3 size: 16 residues. J gave up 4 bases and V 5 bases, and 13 bases lay outside the gene matches. Germline V gene sequence: CDR1 LNHDA, CDR2 SQIVND (reference sequence). CDR3 amino acids: CASSPLDGTGIYEQYF. The CDR3 DNA is TGTGCCAGTAGTCCTCTCGACGGGACAGGCATATACGAGCAGTACTTC.

The gene calls are TRBV6-1 and TRBJ1-1, with D unresolved. This CDR3 has 14 amino acids. Germline V lookup: CDR1 MNHNS, CDR2 SASEGT. V was shortened by 6 bases and J by 1 base, with 12 bases between the two germline ends. CDR3 nucleotide sequence: TGTGCCAGCAGATATGGACTTCCGAACACTGAAGCTTTCTTT. Its translation: CASRYGLPNTEAFF.

The chain combines TRBV6-1 with TRBJ2-1; 11 bases agree with TRBD2. The CDR3 has 15 residues. The J segment lost 6 bases and the V segment lost 6 bases, leaving 7 bases of the junction unmatched. CDR1 MNHNS and CDR2 SASEGT come from the germline V gene. The CDR3 DNA follows: TGTGCCAGCAGACTTAGCGGGGGGGCGGGCAATGAGCAGTTCTTC. It encodes CASRLSGGAGNEQFF.

The chain employs TRBV15 and TRBJ2-3; 15 bases agree with TRBD2. J lost 5 bases, V lost 0 bases, and 3 bases had no gene match. The CDR3 has 17 amino acids. Germline CDR1 LNHNV, CDR2 YYDKDF (reference sequence). The CDR3 nucleotides are TGTGCCACCAGCAGAGACCCGGGACTAGCGGGAGGAGATACGCAGTATTTT. Translation gives CATSRDPGLAGGDTQYF.

The chain recombines TRBV27 with TRBJ1-5; weak D call: TRBD1 (6 bases). This CDR3 comprises 13 residues. V lost 3 bases, J lost 10 bases, and 13 bases lay in between. Germline V lookup: CDR1 MNHEY, CDR2 SMNVEV (reference sequence). The CDR3 sequence: CASSLGAPFPQHF. The CDR3 region has the DNA TGTGCCAGCAGTTTGGGGGCTCCCTTCCCCCAGCATTTT.

This clone was detected a few times. This chain joins TRBV30 and TRBJ2-1; 9 positions agree with TRBD2. The J segment lost 2 bases and the V segment lost 3 bases, leaving 5 bases of the junction unmatched. In germline, CDR1 is GTSNPN, CDR2 SVGIG (reference sequence). The CDR3 is 15 amino acids. The CDR3 protein is CAWSVSGGPYNEQFF. The CDR3 DNA follows: TGTGCCTGGAGCGTCAGCGGGGGGCCCTACAATGAGCAGTTCTTC.

The chain combines TRBV5-4 with TRBJ2-3; 12 bases are a match to TRBD2. Germline V lookup: CDR1 SGHNT, CDR2 YYREEE (reference sequence). With V trimmed by 4 bases and J by 5 bases, 11 bases remained unmatched. The CDR3 runs to 17 residues. The CDR3 is CASSLLLAGGHQDTQYF. The CDR3 nucleotides are TGTGCCAGCAGCCTACTCCTAGCGGGGGGGCATCAAGATACGCAGTATTTT.

This rearrangement joins TRBV30 to TRBJ1-4; D unresolved. The CDR3 has 13 residues. Trimming stripped 1 base from V and 8 bases from J, with 11 bases between. Germline CDR1 is GTSNPN and CDR2 is SVGIG (reference sequence). This CDR3 reads CAWSGGLGEKLFF. The CDR3 coding sequence is TGTGCCTGGAGTGGAGGGCTTGGGGAAAAACTGTTTTTT.

The genes are TRBV28 and TRBJ1-3; the match to TRBD1 covers 8 bases. With 5 bases clipped from V and 6 bases from J, the junction kept 3 bases outside the gene matches. Germline CDR1 is MDHEN and CDR2 is SYDVKM. CDR3 length: 13 residues. The CDR3 sequence: CASSLQGANTIYF. CDR3 nucleotides: TGTGCCAGCAGTCTTCAGGGGGCAAACACCATATATTTT.